This TCR beta chain was observed in a study of control samples from healthy donors and cancer patients. Sequencing used immunoSEQ multiplex PCR; TCRdb keeps in-frame clones, though not all of them. The sample includes about 160,000 clones, 80% to 95% of them seen just once. CDR1 is MDHEN, CDR2 SYDVKM, per germline. The V gene lost 2 bases and the J gene lost 10 bases, with 9 bases spanning the gap. This CDR3 contains 13 residues. This chain links TRBV28 with TRBJ1-6; a weak D match, TRBD1 (5 bases). Sequencing used blood. This TCR was sampled from a woman younger than 45 in good health. This CDR3 reads CASSLGGRSPLHF. As DNA, the CDR3 is TGTGCCAGCAGTTTAGGGGGACGGTCACCCCTCCACTTT.